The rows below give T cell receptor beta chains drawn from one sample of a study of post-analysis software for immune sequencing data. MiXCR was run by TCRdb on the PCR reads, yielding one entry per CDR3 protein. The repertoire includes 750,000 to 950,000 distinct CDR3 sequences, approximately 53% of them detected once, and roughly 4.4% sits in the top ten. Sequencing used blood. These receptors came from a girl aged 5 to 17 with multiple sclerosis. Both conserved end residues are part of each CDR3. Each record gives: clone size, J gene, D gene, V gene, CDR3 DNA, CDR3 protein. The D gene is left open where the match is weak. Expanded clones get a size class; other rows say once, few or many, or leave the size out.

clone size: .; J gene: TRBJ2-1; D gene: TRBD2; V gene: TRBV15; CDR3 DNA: TGTGCCACCAGCAGAGCAGCGGGGAACTACAATGAGCAGTTCTTC; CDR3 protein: CATSRAAGNYNEQFF
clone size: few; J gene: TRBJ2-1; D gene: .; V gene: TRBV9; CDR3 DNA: TGTGCCAGCAGCCCTAGAGGGGAGAGGGCCTCATACAATGAGCAGTTCTTC; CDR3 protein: CASSPRGERASYNEQFF
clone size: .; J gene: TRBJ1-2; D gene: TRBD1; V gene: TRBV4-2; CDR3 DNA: TGTGCCAGCAGCCAAGCCGGGACAGTCACTAACTATGGCTACACCTTC; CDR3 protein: CASSQAGTVTNYGYTF
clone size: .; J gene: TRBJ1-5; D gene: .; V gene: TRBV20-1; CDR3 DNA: TGCAGTGCTAGAGCACCCAATCAGCCCCAGCATTTT; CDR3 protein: CSARAPNQPQHF
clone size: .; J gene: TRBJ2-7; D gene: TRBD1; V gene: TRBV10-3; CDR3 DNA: TGTGCCATCGGCTCCGGGACAGGGTTGCGCGAGCAGTACTTC; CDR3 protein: CAIGSGTGLREQYF
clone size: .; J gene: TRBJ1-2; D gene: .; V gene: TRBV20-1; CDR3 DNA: TGCAGTGCCCCGCAGACACGGACGGGGCGTGGCTACACCTTC; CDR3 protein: CSAPQTRTGRGYTF
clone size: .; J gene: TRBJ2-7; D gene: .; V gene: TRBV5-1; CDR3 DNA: TGCGCCAGCAGCCCAGAGAGGGGAGTCTCCTACGAGCAGTACTTC; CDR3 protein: CASSPERGVSYEQYF
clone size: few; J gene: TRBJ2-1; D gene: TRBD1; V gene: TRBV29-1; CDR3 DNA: TGCAGCGTTTTAGGACAGGGTCTACATGAGCAGTTCTTC; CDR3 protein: CSVLGQGLHEQFF
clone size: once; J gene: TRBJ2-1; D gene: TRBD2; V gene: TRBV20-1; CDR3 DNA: TGCAGTGCTAGAGACGACGGGACTAGCAGCAATGAGCAGTTCTTC; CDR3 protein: CSARDDGTSSNEQFF
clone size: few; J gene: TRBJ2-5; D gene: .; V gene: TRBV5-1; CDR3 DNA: TGCGCCAGCGCCTCCACCCCGGCCCAAGAGACCCAGTACTTC; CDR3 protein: CASASTPAQETQYF
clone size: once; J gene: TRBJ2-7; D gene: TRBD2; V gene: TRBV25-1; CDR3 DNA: TGTGCCAGCAGTGGACGACTAGCGGCAGACTACGAGCAGTACTTC; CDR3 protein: CASSGRLAADYEQYF
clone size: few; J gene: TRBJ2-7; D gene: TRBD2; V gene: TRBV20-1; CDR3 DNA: TGCAGTGCTAGGGGGACTAGCGGGCAAACCTACGAGCAGTACTTC; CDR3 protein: CSARGTSGQTYEQYF
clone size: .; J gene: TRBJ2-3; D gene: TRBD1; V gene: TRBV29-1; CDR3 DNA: TGCAGCGTCACGGGTTCGGACAGGGGGAGGACAGATACGCAGTATTTT; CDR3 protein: CSVTGSDRGRTDTQYF
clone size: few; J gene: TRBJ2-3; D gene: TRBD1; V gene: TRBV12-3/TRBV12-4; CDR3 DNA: TGTGCCAGCAGTTTGTACAGGGGGCATTCAGATACGCAGTATTTT; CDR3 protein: CASSLYRGHSDTQYF
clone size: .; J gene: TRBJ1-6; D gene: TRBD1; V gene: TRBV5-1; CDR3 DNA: TGCGCCAGCAGCCCGGCGCTGGACAGGAATTCACCCCTCCACTTT; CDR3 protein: CASSPALDRNSPLHF